This TCR beta chain was identified in a study of spatial heterogeneity in lung cancer. Findings of the study overall: Ubiquitous expanded tumor TCRs were observed in blood more at resection than follow-up.

This clonotype is deemed medium-sized. Its antigen remains unidentified. The time point: sample taken at primary tumor resection. Unsorted samples of tumor, nontumor lung or frozen PBMC had their whole RNA sequenced. Donors were 55 to 75 untreated early-stage non-small cell lung cancer patients. This CDR3 is built from 13 residues. Trimming removed 7 bases at V and 2 bases at J, with 11 bases between. Germline CDR1 SNHLY, CDR2 FYNNEI. In the library, each TCR cDNA molecule bore its own unique molecular identifier. TCRdb analysed the 5' RACE reads with MiXCR anew, one entry per CDR3 protein. Of around 12,000 distinct CDR3 sequences in the sample, roughly 13% were seen once.

The chain recombines TRBV2 with TRBJ2-5; no clear D. The sample in question was PBMCs, obtained at surgery. This sequence was found in a female donor with early-stage non-small cell lung cancer. DNA for the CDR3: TGTGCCAGCAATCGCGATTCACAAGAGACCCAGTACTTC. It specifies CASNRDSQETQYF.